This TCR beta chain derives from a study of shared clonotypes between healthy human individuals. CDR3 length equals 15 residues. Germline CDR1 is SGHNT and CDR2 is YENEEA. Each of the donors was a healthy adult who was HIV-negative and had not had a recent acute infection or vaccination. Sequenced by immunoSEQ multiplex PCR; TCRdb stores in-frame clones only, minus some. This sample has about 460,000 clones, with over 60% found just once. About this clone: A much bigger clone sits one base away, suggesting this may be a read error.

Sequenced material: PBMCs. The chain employs TRBV11-3 and TRBJ2-3; D may correspond to TRBD1 or TRBD2 (5 bases each). The TCR sequence derives from a woman aged 40 to 50 in good health. Some clones in this sample may be carry-over from other donors' samples. CDR3 residues: CTSSLGVSAPDTQYF. The CDR3 DNA reads TGTACCAGCAGCTTAGGGGTTAGCGCTCCAGATACGCAGTATTTT.